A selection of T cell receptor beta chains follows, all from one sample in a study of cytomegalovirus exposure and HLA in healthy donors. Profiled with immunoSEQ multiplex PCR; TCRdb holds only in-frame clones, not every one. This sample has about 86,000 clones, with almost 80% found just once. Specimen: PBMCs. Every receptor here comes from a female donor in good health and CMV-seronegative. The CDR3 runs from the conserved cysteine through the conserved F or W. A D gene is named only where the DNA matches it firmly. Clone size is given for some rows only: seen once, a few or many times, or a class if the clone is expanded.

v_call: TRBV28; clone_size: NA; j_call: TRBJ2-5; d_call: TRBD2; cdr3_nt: TGTGCCAGCAGCACAGCCGGGACTAGCGGCCGCGGAGAGACCCAGTACTTC; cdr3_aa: CASSTAGTSGRGETQYF
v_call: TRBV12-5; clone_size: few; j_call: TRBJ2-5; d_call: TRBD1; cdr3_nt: TGTGCTAGTGCCCTACAGGGGATGGGGACCCAGTACTTC; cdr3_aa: CASALQGMGTQYF
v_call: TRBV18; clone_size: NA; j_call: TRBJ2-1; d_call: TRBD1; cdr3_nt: TGTGCCAGCTCACCTGACAGGGGGGTGGCAATTTATGAGCAGTTCTTC; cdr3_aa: CASSPDRGVAIYEQFF
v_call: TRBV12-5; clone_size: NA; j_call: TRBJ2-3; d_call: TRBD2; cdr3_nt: TGTGCTAGTGGTCCTGGGACTAGCGTGGCAGATACGCAGTATTTT; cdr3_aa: CASGPGTSVADTQYF
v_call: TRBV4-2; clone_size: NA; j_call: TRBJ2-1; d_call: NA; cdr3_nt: TGTGCCAGCAGCCAAGAACCAAAAGGGGCAGACAATGAGCAGTTCTTC; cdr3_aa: CASSQEPKGADNEQFF
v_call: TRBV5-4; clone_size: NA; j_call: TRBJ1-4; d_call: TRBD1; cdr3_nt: TGTGCCAGCAGCCAACAGGGGGCGCAAAATGAAAAACTGTTTTTT; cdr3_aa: CASSQQGAQNEKLFF
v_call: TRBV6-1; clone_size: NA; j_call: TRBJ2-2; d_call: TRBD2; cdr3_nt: TGTGCCAGCAGTGGCCGCCAGGCAGGGCGGGAGAGGAGGACCGGGGAGCTGTTTTTT; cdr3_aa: CASSGRQAGRERRTGELFF
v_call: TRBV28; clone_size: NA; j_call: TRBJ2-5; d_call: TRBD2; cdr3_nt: TGTGCCAGCAGTTTCCCAGCGGGGGGCCAAGAGACCCAGTACTTC; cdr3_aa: CASSFPAGGQETQYF
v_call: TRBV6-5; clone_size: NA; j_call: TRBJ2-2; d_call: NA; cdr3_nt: TGTGCCAGCAGTGTACAGGGACCCGGGGAGCTGTTTTTT; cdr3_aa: CASSVQGPGELFF
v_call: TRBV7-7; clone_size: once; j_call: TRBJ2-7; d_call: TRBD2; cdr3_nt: TGTGCTAGCAGCTTAGCGGCGGGGGGCGAGCAGTACTTC; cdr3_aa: CASSLAAGGEQYF
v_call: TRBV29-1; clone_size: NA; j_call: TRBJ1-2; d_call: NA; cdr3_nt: NA; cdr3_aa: CSVATGNYGYSF
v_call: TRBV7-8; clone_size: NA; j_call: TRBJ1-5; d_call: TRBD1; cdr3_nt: TGTGCCAGCAGCCGAGACGAGACAGGGGCCAATCAGCCCCAGCATTTT; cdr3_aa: CASSRDETGANQPQHF
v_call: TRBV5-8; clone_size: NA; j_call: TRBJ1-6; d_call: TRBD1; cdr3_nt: TGTGCCAGCAGCATCCGGACAGGGCAAAATTCACCCCTCCACTTT; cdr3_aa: CASSIRTGQNSPLHF
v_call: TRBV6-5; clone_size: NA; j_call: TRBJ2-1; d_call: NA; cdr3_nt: TGTGCCAGCAGTCCCCTTTCTACCCGGTTAGAGTTCTTC; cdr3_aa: CASSPLSTRLEFF
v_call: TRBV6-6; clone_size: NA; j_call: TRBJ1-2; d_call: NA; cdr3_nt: TGTGCCAGCAGCGGGAGGCTGCCGGCCTACACCTTC; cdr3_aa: CASSGRLPAYTF
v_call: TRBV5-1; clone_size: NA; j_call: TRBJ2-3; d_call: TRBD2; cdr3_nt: TGCGCCAGCAGCTTAATGGGACTAGCGGGGGCCGGTACAGATACGCAGTATTTT; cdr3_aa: CASSLMGLAGAGTDTQYF
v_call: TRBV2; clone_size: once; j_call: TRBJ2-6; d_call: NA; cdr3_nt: TGTGCCGGCCGGGGTACCTCTGGGGCCAACGTCCTGACTTTC; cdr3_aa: CAGRGTSGANVLTF
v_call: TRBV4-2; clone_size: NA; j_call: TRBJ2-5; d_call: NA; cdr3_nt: TGTGCCAGCAGCCAAGGGGATACTAGCCCCCAGTACTTC; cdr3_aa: CASSQGDTSPQYF
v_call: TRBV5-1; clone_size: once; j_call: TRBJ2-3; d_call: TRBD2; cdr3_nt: TGCGCCAGCAGTTTTAGCGGGAGGAGCACAGATACGCAGTATTTT; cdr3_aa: CASSFSGRSTDTQYF
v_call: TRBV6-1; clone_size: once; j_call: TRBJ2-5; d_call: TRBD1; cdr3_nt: TGTGCCAGCGCTACCGGGACAGGGAAAGAGACCCAGTACTTC; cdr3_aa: CASATGTGKETQYF
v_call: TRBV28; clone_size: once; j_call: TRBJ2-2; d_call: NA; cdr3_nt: TGTGCCAGCAGTTCGGGACAAAACACCGGGGAGCTGTTTTTT; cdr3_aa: CASSSGQNTGELFF
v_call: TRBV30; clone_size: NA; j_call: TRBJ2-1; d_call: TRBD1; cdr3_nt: TGTGCCTGGAGTCCCTCTCGGGGGAGACAGGGGGCGCGTCGGAATGAGCAGTTCTTC; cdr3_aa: CAWSPSRGRQGARRNEQFF
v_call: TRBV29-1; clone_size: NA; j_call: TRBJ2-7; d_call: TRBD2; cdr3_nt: TGCAGCGCCGGGAAGCTAGCGGGAGGTCGCTCCTACGAGCAGTACTTC; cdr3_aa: CSAGKLAGGRSYEQYF
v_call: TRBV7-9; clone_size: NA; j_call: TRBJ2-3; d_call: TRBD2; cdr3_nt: TGTGTCAGCAGCTTAGCAAAGACTAGCGCCGACACAGATACGCAGTATTTT; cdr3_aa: CVSSLAKTSADTDTQYF
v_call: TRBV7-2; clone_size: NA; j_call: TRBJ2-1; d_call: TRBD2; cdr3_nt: TGTGCCAGCAGCCACGTGGGGGGGACTAGCGGGAGAAATGAGCAGTTCTTC; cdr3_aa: CASSHVGGTSGRNEQFF
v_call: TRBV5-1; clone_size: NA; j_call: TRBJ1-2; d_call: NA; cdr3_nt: TGCGCCAGCAGACCCGCGGACTATGGCTACACCTTC; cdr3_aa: CASRPADYGYTF
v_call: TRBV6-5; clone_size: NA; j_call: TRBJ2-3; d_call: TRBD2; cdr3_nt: TGTGCCAGCAGTTTTAGCGGGACCCTGTCAGATACGCAGTATTTT; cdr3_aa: CASSFSGTLSDTQYF
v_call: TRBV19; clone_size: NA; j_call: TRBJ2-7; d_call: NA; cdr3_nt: TGTGCCAGTACCCGAAGTGGGGGCAGGGAGCAGTACTTC; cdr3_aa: CASTRSGGREQYF
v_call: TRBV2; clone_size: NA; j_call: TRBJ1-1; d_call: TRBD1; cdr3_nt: TGTGCCAGCAGGGACAGGGCGGACACTGAAGCTTTCTTT; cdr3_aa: CASRDRADTEAFF
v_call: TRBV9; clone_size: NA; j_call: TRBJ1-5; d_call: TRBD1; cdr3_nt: TGTGCCAGCAGCGGGCCCGGGACAGATAGCAATCAGCCCCAGCATTTT; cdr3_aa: CASSGPGTDSNQPQHF
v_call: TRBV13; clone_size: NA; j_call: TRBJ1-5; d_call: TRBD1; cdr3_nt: TGTGCCAGCAGCCGGAGGGACAGTCCCTATAGCAATCAGCCCCAGCATTTT; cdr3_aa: CASSRRDSPYSNQPQHF
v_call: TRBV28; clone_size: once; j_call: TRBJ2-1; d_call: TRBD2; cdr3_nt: TGTGCCAGCAGCATGGCGAGCGGGAGTTACAATGAGCAGTTCTTC; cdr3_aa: CASSMASGSYNEQFF
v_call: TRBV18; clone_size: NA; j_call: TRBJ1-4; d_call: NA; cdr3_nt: TGTGCCAGCTCACCAAGAGCCTCAACTAATGAAAAACTGTTTTTT; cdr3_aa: CASSPRASTNEKLFF
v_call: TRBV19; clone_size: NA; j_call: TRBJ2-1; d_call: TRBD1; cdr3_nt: TGTGCCAGTCTGGCAGGGGGTAGGAATGAGCAGTTCTTC; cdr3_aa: CASLAGGRNEQFF
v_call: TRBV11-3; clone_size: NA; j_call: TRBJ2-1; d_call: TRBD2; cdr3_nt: TGTGCCAGCAGCTGGGGGACTAGCGGGATGGTCTACAATGAGCAGTTCTTC; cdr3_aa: CASSWGTSGMVYNEQFF
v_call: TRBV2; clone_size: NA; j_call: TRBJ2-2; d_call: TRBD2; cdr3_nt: TGTGCCGTCCCAGATTCGCGGGAGGTGTACACCGGGGAGCTGTTTTTT; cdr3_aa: CAVPDSREVYTGELFF
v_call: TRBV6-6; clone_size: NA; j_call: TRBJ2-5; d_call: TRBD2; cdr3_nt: TGTGCCAGTCGACTAGCGGGAGGGAAAGAGACCCAGTACTTC; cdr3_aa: CASRLAGGKETQYF
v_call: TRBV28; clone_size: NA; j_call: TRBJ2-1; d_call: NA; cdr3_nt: TGTGCCAGCAAAGTGGCTTACAATGAGCAGTTCTTC; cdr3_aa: CASKVAYNEQFF
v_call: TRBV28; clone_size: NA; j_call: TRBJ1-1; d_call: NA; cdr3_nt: TGTGCCACTACAGGACACCCAAACACTGAAGCTTTCTTT; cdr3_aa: CATTGHPNTEAFF
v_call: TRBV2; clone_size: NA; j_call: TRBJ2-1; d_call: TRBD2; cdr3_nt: TGTGCCAGCAGGCGACTAGCGAGCAATGAGCAGTTCTTC; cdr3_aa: CASRRLASNEQFF
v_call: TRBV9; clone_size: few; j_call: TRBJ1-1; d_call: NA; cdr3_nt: TGTGCCAGCAGCGCAGGGGTGGGGATTGAAGCTTTCTTT; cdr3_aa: CASSAGVGIEAFF
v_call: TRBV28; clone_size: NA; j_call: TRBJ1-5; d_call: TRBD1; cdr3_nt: TGTGCCAGCAGCTCCGCCGGACAGGGATATCAGCCCCAGCATTTT; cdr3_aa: CASSSAGQGYQPQHF
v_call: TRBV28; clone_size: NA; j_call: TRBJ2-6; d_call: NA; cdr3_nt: TGTGCCAGCAGTTTGGGGGGAAGGGTCTCTGGGGCCAACGTCCTGACTTTC; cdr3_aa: CASSLGGRVSGANVLTF
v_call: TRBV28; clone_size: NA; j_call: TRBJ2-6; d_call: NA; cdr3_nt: TGTGCCAGCATTAGTGCCGGGACTGGGGCCAACGTCCTGACTTTC; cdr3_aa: CASISAGTGANVLTF
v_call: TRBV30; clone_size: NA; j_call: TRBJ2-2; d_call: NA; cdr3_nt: TGTGCCTGGAGGGAGGGGAACACCGGGGAGCTGTTTTTT; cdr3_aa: CAWREGNTGELFF
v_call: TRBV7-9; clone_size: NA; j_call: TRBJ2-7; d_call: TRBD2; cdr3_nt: TGTGCCAGCAGCCCCGTAGCGGGAGGCGAGCAGTACTTC; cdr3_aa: CASSPVAGGEQYF
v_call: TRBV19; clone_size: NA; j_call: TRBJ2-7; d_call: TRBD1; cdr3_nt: TGTGCCAGTAGTACACAGGGGGCAGACTACGAGCAGTACTTC; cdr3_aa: CASSTQGADYEQYF
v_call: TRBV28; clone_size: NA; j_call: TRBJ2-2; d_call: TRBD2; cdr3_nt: TGTGCCAGCAGTGGGGGACTAGCGGGAGGTACCGGGGAGCTGTTTTTT; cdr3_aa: CASSGGLAGGTGELFF
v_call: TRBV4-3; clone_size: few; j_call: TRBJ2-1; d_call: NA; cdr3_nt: TGCGCCAGCAGCCAAGATTGGGGTTTAGTGAGGGGGAAATCCTACAATGAGCAGTTCTTC; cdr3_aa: CASSQDWGLVRGKSYNEQFF